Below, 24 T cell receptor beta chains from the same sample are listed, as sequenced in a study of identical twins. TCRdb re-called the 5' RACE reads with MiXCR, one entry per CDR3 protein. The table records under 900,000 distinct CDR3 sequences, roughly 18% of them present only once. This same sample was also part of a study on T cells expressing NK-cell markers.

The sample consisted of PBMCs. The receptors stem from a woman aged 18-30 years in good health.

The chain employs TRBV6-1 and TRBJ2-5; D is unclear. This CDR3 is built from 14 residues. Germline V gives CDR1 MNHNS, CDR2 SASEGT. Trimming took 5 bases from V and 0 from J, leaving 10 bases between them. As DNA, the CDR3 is TGTGCCAGCAGTATAACGGTATACCAAGAGACCCAGTACTTC. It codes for CASSITVYQETQYF.

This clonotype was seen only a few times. The CDR3: CSAPWGEKLFF. Here the CDR3 DNA reads TGCAGTGCGCCGTGGGGTGAAAAACTGTTTTTT. The V call is TRBV20-1, the J call TRBJ1-4; D not certain. Per the germline V gene, CDR1 is DFQATT and CDR2 is SNEGSKA (reference sequence). This CDR3 has 11 amino acids. V lost 6 bases and J 7 bases, leaving 9 bases between the germline ends.

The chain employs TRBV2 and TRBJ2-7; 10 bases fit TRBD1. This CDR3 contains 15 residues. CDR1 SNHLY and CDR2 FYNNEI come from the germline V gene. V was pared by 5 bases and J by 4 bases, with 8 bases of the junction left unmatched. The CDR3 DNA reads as TGTGCCAGCAGTATTTGGACAGGGGGTTCGTACGAGCAGTACTTC. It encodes CASSIWTGGSYEQYF. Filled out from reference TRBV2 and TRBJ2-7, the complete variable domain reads EPEVTQTPSHQVTQMGQEVILRCVPISNHLYFYWYRQILGQKVEFLVSFYNNEISEKSEIFDDQFSVERPDGSNFTLKIRSTKLEDSAMYFCASSIWTGGSYEQYFGPGTRLTVT.

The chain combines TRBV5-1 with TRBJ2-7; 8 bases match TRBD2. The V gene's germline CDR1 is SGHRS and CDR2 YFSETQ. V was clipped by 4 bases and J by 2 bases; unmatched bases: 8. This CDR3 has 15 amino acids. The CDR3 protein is CASSPWGLGPYEQYF. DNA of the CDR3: TGCGCCAGCAGCCCCTGGGGACTAGGTCCCTACGAGCAGTACTTC.

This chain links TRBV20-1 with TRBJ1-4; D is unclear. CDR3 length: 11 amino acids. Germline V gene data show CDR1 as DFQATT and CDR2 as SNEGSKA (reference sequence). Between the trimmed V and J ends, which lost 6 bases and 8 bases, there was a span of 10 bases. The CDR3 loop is CSAEFSEKLFF. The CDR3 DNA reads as TGCAGTGCGGAATTTAGCGAAAAACTGTTTTTT.

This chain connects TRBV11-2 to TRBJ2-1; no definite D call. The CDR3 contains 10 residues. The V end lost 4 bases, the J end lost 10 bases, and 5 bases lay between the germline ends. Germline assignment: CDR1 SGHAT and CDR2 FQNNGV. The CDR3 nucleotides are TGTGCCAGCAGCTCGGAGGAGCAGTTCTTC. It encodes CASSSEEQFF.

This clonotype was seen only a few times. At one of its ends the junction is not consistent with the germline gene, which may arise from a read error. The CDR3 region is CASTLAGASYNEQFF. The CDR3 nucleotides are TGTGCCAGCACCTTAGCGGGGGCTTCCTACAATGAGCAGTTCTTC. The chain uses TRBV7-2 and TRBJ2-1; 9 nucleotides align to TRBD2. The CDR3 has 15 amino acids. The germline V gene has CDR1 SGHTA and CDR2 FQGNSA.

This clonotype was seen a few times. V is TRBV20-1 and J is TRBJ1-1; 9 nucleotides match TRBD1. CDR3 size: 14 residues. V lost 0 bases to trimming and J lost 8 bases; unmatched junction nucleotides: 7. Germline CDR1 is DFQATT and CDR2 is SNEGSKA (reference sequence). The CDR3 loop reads CSAREAGQGMEAFF. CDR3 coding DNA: TGCAGTGCTAGAGAGGCAGGACAGGGGATGGAAGCTTTCTTT.

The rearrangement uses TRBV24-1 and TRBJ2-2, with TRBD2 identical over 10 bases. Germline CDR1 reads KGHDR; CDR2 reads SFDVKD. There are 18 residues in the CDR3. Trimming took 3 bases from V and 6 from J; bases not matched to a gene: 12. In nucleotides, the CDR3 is TGTGCCACCAGTGATCCGACTAGCGGGCCGAGGGGGGCCGGGGAGCTGTTTTTT. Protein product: CATSDPTSGPRGAGELFF.

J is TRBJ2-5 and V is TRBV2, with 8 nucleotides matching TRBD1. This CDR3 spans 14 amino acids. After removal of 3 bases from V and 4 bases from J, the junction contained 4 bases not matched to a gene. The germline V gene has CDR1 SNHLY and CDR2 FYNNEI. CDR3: CASSDRGRTETQYF. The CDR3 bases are TGTGCCAGCAGTGACAGGGGGCGGACAGAGACCCAGTACTTC.

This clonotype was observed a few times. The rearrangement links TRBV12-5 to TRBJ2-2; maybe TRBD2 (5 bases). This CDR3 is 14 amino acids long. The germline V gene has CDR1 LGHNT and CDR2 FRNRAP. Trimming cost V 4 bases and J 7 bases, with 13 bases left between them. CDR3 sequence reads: CASGWAREIGELFF. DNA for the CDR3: TGTGCTAGTGGTTGGGCTCGGGAAATCGGGGAGCTGTTTTTT.

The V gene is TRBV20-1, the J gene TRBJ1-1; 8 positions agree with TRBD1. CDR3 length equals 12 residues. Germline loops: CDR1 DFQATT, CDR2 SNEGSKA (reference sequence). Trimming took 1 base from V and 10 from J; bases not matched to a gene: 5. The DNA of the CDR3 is TGCAGTGCTAGAGTCGGACAGGGCGCAGCTTTCTTT. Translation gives CSARVGQGAAFF.

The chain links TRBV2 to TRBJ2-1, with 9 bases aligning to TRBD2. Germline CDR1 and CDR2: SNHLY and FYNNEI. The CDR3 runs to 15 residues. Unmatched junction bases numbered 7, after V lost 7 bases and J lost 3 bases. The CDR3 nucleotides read TGTGCCAGCACCTCAAGCGGGGGGCTCTACAATGAGCAGTTCTTC. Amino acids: CASTSSGGLYNEQFF.

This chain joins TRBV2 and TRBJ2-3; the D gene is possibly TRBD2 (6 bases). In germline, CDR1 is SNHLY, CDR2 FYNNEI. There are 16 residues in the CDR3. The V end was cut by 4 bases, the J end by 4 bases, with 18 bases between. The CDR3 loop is CASSGLPGTEADTQYF. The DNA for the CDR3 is TGTGCCAGCAGTGGCCTACCGGGGACTGAGGCAGATACGCAGTATTTT.

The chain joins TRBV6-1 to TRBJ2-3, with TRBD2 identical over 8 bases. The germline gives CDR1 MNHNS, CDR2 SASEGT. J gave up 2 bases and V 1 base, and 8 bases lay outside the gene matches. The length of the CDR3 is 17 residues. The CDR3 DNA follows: TGTGCCAGCAGTGAAGTGACGGGGGGGTCTTACACAGATACGCAGTATTTT. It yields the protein CASSEVTGGSYTDTQYF.

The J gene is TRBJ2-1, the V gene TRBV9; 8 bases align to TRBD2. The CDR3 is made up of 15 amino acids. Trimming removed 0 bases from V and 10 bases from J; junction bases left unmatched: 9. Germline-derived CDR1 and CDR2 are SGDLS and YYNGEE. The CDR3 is CASSVDPTGGREQFF. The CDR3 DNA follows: TGTGCCAGCAGCGTAGACCCCACGGGAGGGCGAGAGCAGTTCTTC. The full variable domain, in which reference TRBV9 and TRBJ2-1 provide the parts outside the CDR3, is DSGVTQTPKHLITATGQRVTLRCSPRSGDLSVYWYQQSLDQGLQFLIQYYNGEERAKGNILERFSAQQFPDLHSELNLSSLELGDSALYFCASSVDPTGGREQFFGPGTRLTVL.

The chain's CDR3 is CASSLAEGITGELFF. Written as DNA, the CDR3 is TGTGCCAGCAGCTTAGCGGAGGGGATCACCGGGGAGCTGTTTTTT. The chain combines TRBV7-9 with TRBJ2-2; possible D gene TRBD2, 6 bases. The CDR3 has 15 residues. Germline V gene data show CDR1 as SEHNR and CDR2 as FQNEAQ (reference sequence). V gave up 0 bases and J gave up 4 bases, with 9 bases separating them.

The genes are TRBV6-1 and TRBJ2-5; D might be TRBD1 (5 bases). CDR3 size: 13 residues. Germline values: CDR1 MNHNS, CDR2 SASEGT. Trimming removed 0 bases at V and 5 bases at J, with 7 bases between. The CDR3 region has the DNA TGTGCCAGCAGTGAAGCCAGGGATGAGACCCAGTACTTC. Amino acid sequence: CASSEARDETQYF.

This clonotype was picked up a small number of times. CDR3 sequence: CASSVQGAAYGGYTF. The CDR3 coding sequence is TGTGCCAGCAGCGTACAGGGAGCTGCTTACGGTGGCTACACCTTC. The chain carries TRBV7-9 and TRBJ1-2, with a tentative D call TRBD1 (6 bases). CDR1 SEHNR and CDR2 FQNEAQ come from the germline V gene (reference sequence). Trimming cost V 5 bases and J 7 bases, with 20 bases left between them. This CDR3 region has 15 residues. The full variable domain, with the rest looked up from reference TRBV7-9 and TRBJ1-2, is DTGVSQNPRHKITKRGQNVTFRCDPISEHNRLYWYRQTLGQGPEFLTYFQNEAQLEKSRLLSDRFSAERPKGSFSTLEIQRTEQGDSAMYLCASSVQGAAYGGYTFGSGTRLTVV.

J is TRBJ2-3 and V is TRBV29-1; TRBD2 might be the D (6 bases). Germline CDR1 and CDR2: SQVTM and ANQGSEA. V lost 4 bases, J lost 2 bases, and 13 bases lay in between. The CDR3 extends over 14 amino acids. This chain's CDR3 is CSVVGGRITDTQYF. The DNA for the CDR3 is TGCAGCGTTGTAGGAGGGAGGATCACAGATACGCAGTATTTT.

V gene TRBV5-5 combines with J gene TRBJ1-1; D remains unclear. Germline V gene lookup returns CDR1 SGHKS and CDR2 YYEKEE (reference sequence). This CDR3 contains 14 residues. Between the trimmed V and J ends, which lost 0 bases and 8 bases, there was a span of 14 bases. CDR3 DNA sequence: TGTGCCAGCAGCTTGGCCCTTGGGCCCTACGAAGCTTTCTTT. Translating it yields CASSLALGPYEAFF.

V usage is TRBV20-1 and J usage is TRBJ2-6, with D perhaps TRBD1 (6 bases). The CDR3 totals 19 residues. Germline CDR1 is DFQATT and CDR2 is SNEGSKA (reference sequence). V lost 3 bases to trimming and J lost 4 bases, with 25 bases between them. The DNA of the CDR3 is TGCAGTGCTAGGGGGCTGGCGGACAGCGCCCTAGAAGGGGCCAACGTCCTGACTTTC. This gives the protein CSARGLADSALEGANVLTF.

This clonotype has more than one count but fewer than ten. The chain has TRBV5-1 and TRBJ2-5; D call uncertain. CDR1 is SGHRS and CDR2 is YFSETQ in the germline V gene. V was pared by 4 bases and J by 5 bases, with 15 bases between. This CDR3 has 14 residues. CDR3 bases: TGCGCCAGCAGCCTTCAAGGATCGATGGAGACCCAGTACTTC. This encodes CASSLQGSMETQYF. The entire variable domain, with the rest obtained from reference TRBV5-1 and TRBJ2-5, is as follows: KAGVTQTPRYLIKTRGQQVTLSCSPISGHRSVSWYQQTPGQGLQFLFEYFSETQRNKGNFPGRFSGRQFSNSRSEMNVSTLELGDSALYLCASSLQGSMETQYFGPGTRLLVL.

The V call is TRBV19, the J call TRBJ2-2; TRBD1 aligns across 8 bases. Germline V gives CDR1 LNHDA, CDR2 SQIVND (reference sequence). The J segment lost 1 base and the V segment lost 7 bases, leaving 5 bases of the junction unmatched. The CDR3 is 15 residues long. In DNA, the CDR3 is TGTGCCAGTAAAGGACAGGGAGGGAACACCGGGGAGCTGTTTTTT. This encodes CASKGQGGNTGELFF.